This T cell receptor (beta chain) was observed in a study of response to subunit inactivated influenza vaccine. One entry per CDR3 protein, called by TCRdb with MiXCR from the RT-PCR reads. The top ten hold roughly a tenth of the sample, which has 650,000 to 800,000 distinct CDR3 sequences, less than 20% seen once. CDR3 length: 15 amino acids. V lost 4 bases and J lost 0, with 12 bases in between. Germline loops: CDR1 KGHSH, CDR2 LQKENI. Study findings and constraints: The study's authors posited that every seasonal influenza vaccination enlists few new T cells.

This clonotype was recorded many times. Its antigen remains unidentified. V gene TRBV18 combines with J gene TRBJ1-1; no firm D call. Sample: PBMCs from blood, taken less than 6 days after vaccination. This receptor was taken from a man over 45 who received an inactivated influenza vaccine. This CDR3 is CASSLATDMNTEAFF. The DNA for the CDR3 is TGTGCCAGCTCACTCGCGACGGATATGAACACTGAAGCTTTCTTT.